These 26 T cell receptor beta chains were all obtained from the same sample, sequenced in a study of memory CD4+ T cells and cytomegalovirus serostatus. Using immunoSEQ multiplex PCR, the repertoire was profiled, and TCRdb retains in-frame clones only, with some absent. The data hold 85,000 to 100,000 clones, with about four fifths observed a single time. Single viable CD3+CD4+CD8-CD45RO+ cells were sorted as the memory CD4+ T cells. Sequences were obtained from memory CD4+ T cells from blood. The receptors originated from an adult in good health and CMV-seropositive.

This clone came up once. CDR3 sequence: CASSPGGGSGELFF. As DNA, the CDR3 is TGCGCCAGCAGCCCCGGCGGGGGCTCCGGGGAGCTGTTTTTT. The genes are TRBV4-3 and TRBJ2-2; TRBD2 is a possible D gene (7 bases). Trimming stripped 4 bases from V and 6 bases from J, with 12 bases between. The CDR3 is 14 residues long. Germline-derived CDR1 and CDR2 are LGHNA and YSLEER.

DNA for the CDR3: TGCAGCGTCAGAGGGACTACCGGCCTCACAGATACGCAGTATTTT. Its translation is CSVRGTTGLTDTQYF. The chain uses TRBV29-1 and TRBJ2-3, with 7 bases matching TRBD2. The length of the CDR3 is 15 residues. V lost 6 bases to trimming and J lost 2 bases; unmatched junction nucleotides: 11. Germline-derived CDR1 and CDR2 are SQVTM and ANQGSEA.

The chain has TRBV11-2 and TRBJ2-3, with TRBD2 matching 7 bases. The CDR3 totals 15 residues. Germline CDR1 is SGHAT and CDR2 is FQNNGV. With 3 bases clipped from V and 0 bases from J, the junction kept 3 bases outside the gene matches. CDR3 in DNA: TGTGCCAGCAGCTTTATTAGCGGGAGCACAGATACGCAGTATTTT. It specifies CASSFISGSTDTQYF.

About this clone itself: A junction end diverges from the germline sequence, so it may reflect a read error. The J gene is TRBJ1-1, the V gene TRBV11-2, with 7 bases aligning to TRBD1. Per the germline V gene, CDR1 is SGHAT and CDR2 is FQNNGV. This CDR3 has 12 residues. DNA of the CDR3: TGTGCCAGCAGCTTAGGGGGACAGCCGGCGACTTTT. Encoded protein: CASSLGGQPATF.

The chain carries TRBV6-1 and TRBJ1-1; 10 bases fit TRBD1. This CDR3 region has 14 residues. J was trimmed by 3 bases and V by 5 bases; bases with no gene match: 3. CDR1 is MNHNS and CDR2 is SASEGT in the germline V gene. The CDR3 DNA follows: TGTGCCAGCAGTACGACAGGGGGCTACACTGAAGCTTTCTTT. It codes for CASSTTGGYTEAFF.

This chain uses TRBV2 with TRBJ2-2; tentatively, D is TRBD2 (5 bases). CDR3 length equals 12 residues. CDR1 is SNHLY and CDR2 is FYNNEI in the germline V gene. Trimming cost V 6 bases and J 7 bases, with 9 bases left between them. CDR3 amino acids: CASSSGSGELFF. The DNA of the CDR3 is TGTGCCAGCAGCTCGGGGAGCGGGGAGCTGTTTTTT. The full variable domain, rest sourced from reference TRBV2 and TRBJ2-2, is EPEVTQTPSHQVTQMGQEVILRCVPISNHLYFYWYRQILGQKVEFLVSFYNNEISEKSEIFDDQFSVERPDGSNFTLKIRSTKLEDSAMYFCASSSGSGELFFGEGSRLTVL.

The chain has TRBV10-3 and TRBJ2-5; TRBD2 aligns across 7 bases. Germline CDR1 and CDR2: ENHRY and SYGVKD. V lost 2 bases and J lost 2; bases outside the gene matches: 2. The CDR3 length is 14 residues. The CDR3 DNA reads TGTGCCATCAGTGAGGCTAGCGGACAAGAGACCCAGTACTTC. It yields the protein CAISEASGQETQYF.

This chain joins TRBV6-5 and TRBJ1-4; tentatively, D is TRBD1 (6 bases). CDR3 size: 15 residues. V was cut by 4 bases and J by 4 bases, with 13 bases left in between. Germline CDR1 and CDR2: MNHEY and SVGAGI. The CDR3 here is CASSLGQPFNEKLFF. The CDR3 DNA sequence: TGTGCCAGCAGTTTAGGACAGCCCTTTAATGAAAAACTGTTTTTT.

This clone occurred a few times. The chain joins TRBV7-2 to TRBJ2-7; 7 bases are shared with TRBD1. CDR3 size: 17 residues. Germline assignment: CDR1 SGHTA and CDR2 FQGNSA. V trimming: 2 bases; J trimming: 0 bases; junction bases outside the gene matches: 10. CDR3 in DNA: TGTGCCAGCAGCTTAACGGGGAGCAGGACAGGCTCCTACGAGCAGTACTTC. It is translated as CASSLTGSRTGSYEQYF.

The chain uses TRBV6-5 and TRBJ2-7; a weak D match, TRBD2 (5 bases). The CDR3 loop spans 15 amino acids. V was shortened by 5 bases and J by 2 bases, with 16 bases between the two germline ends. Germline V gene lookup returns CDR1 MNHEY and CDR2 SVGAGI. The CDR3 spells CASSVTGLQPYEQYF. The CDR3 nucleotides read TGTGCCAGCAGTGTTACGGGGTTGCAACCCTACGAGCAGTACTTC.

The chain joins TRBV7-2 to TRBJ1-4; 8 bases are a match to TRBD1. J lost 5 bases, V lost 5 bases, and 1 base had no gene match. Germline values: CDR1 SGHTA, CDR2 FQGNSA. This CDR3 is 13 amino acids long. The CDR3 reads CASSRDRNEKLFF. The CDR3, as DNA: TGTGCCAGCAGCCGGGACAGGAATGAAAAACTGTTTTTT.

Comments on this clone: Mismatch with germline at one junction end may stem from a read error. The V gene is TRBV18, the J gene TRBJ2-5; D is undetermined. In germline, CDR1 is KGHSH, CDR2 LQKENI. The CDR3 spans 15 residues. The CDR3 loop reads CASSPPSTPQETQYF. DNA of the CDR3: TGTGCCAGCTCCCCACCCTCGACACCCCAAGAGACCCAGTACTTC.

In DNA form, the CDR3 reads TGTGCCAGCAGCCCCCTCGGGGGACAGGGTGACGAGCAGTACTTC. This sequence encodes CASSPLGGQGDEQYF. The gene calls are TRBV11-2 and TRBJ2-7, with 9 positions matching TRBD1. The CDR3 covers 15 residues. J lost 5 bases, V lost 5 bases, and 10 bases had no gene match. Germline-derived CDR1 and CDR2 are SGHAT and FQNNGV. The variable domain in full, with the rest retrieved from reference TRBV11-2 and TRBJ2-7, is EAGVAQSPRYKIIEKRQSVAFWCNPISGHATLYWYQQILGQGPKLLIQFQNNGVVDDSQLPKDRFSAERLKGVDSTLKIQPAKLEDSAVYLCASSPLGGQGDEQYFGPGTRLTVT.

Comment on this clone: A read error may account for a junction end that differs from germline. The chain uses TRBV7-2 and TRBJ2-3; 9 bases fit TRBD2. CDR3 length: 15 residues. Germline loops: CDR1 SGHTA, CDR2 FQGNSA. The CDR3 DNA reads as TGTGCCAGCAGCATAGCGGGAGTTCGGGCAGATACGCAGTATTTT. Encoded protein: CASSIAGVRADTQYF.

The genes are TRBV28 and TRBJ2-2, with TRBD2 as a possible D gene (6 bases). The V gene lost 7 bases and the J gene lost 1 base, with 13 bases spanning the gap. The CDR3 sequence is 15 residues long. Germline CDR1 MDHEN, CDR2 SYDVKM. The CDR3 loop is CASTGGGRNTGELFF. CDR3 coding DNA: TGTGCCAGCACCGGGGGTGGGAGGAACACCGGGGAGCTGTTTTTT.

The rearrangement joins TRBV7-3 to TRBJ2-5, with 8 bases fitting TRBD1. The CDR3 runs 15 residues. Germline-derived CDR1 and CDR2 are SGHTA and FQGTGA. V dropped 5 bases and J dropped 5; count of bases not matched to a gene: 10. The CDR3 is CASSHGQGHGETQYF. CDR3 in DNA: TGTGCCAGCAGCCACGGACAGGGTCATGGGGAGACCCAGTACTTC.

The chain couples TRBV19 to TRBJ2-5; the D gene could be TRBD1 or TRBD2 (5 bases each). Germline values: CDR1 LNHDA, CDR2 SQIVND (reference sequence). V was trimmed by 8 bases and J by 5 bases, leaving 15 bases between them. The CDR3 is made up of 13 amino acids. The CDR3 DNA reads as TGTGCCAGTGGCGGCTGGGGCGGGGAGACCCAGTACTTC. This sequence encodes CASGGWGGETQYF.

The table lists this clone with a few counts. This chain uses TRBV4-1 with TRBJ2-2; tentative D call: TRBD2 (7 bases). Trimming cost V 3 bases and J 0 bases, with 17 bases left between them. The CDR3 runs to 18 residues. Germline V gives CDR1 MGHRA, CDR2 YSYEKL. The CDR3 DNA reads TGCGCCAGCAGCCACCCCAAGGGGGGGGCTGCGAACACCGGGGAGCTGTTTTTT. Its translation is CASSHPKGGAANTGELFF.

CDR3 DNA: TGCAGCGTTGGGACAGGAGGAGACTATGGCTACACCTTC. Amino acids: CSVGTGGDYGYTF. This chain connects TRBV29-1 to TRBJ1-2, with 7 bases that match TRBD1. The V segment lost 4 bases and the J segment 3 bases; nucleotides outside the gene matches: 5. Germline assignment: CDR1 SQVTM and CDR2 ANQGSEA. The length of the CDR3 is 13 residues.

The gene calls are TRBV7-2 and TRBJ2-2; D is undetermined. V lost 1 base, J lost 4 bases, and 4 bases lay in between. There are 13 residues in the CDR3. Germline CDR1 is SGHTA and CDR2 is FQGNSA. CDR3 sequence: CASSLDLTGELFF. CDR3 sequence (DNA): TGTGCCAGCAGCTTAGACCTCACCGGGGAGCTGTTTTTT.

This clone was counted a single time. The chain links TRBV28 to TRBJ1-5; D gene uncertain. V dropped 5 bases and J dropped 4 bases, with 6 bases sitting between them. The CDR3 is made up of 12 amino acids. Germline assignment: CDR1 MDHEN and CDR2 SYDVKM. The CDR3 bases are TGTGCCAGCAGTATTTCAAATCAGCCCCAGCATTTT. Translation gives CASSISNQPQHF.

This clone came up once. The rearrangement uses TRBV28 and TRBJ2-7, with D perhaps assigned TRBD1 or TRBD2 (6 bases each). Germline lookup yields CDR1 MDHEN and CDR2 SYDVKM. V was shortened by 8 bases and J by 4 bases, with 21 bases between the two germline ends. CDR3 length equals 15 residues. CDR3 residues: CASLGGPGMWYEQYF. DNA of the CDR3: TGTGCCAGCCTTGGGGGGCCAGGGATGTGGTACGAGCAGTACTTC.

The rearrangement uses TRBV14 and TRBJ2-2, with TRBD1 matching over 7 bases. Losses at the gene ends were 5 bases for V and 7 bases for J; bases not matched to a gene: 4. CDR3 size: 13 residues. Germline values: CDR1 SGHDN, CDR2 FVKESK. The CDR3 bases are TGTGCCAGCAGCTCACAGGGGTTCGGGGAGCTGTTTTTT. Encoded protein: CASSSQGFGELFF.

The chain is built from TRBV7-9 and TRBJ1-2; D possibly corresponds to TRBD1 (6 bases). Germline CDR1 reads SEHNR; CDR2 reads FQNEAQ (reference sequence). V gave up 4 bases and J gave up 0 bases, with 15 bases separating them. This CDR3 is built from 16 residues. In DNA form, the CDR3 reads TGTGCCAGCAGCTACGGTGGGGGCAGTGCTAACTATGGCTACACCTTC. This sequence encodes CASSYGGGSANYGYTF.

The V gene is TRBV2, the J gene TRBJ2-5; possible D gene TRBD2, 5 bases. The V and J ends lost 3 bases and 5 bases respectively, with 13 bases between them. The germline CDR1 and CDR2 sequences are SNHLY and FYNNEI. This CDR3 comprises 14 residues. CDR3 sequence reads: CASSEPPAGETQYF. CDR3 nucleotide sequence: TGTGCCAGCAGTGAGCCCCCGGCGGGTGAGACCCAGTACTTC.

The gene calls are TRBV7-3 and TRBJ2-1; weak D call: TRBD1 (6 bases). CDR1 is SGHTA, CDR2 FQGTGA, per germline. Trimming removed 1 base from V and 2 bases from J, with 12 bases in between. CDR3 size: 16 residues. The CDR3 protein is CASSLSQGPPYNEQFF. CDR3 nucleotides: TGTGCCAGCAGCTTAAGTCAGGGGCCCCCCTACAATGAGCAGTTCTTC.